This T cell receptor (beta chain) was documented in a study of beta chain features in type 1 diabetes. Findings of the study overall: It was among patients, rather than healthy donors, that naive, central memory and Treg TCRB repertoires appeared more similar. Patients and controls would share equally any PCR tilt toward shorter templates. In type 1 diabetes patients, VDJ junctions had fewer insertions; deletions at these junctions were more frequent.

This clone was observed a handful of times. The antigen is undetermined. CDR1 SGHRS and CDR2 YFSETQ come from the germline V gene. This CDR3 spans 14 amino acids. The ends were cut back, 0 bases at V and 4 bases at J, with 11 bases in the middle. Each of the CD4+ naive, central memory, regulatory and stem cell-like memory populations was sorted via CD45RO/CCR7/CD25/CD127/CD95/CD27. Expressed TCRB transcripts were sequenced, since all the RNA that had been isolated was reverse transcribed. Data came from immunoSEQ multiplex PCR; TCRdb stores just in-frame clones and leaves some out. The repertoire holds about 350,000 clones, with about 19% as singletons.

The J gene is TRBJ2-7, the V gene TRBV5-1; possibly TRBD1 for D (6 bases). Input material: naive CD4+ T cells from blood. This TCR was recovered from a woman aged 18-29 years in good health. CDR3 in DNA: TGCGCCAGCAGCTTGGGAGGGGGACCTTACGAGCAGTACTTC. It is translated as CASSLGGGPYEQYF.